This T cell receptor beta chain was sequenced for a study of T cell responses to AZD1222 COVID-19 vaccine. V lost 8 bases and J 8 bases, leaving 12 bases between the germline ends. Per the germline V gene, CDR1 is MDHEN and CDR2 is SYDVKM. This CDR3 has 11 residues. This clone was detected a few times. Its antigen is currently unknown. Points from the study as a whole: The study sampled repertoires only after the peak T cell response. Clonal diversity was possibly underestimated, and the donors were mostly white British, with more females.

The protocol was immunoSEQ multiplex PCR, while the TCRdb copy is restricted to in-frame clones and leaves out a portion. The table records 45,000 or so clones, approximately 83% of them present only once. This TCR was recovered from an adult in good health. The source was peripheral blood, collected on day 0 of AZD1222 vaccination. The chain carries TRBV28 and TRBJ1-2; no definite D call. The CDR3 DNA reads TGTGCCAGCCGGTTCGCGGAAGGCTACACCTTC. Translation gives CASRFAEGYTF.